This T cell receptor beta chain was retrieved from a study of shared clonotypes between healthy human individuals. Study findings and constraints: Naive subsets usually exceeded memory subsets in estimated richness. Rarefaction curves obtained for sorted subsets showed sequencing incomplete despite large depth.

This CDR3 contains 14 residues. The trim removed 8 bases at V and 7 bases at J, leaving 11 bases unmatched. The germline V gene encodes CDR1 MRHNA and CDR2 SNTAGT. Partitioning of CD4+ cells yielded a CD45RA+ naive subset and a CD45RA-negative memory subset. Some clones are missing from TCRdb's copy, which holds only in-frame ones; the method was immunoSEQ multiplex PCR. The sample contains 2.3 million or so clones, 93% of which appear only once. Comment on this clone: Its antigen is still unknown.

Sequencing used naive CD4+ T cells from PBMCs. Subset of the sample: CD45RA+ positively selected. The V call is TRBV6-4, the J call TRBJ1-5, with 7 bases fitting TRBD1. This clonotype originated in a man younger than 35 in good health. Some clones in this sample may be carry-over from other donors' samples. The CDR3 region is CASAQDRLSQPQHF. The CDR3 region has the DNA TGTGCCAGCGCTCAGGACAGGTTATCCCAGCCCCAGCATTTT.